The 22 T cell receptor beta chains listed next were all sequenced from one sample in a study of blood T cell repertoires in COVID-19. Profiling relied on immunoSEQ multiplex PCR, and the TCRdb table lists in-frame clones only, not all of them. The sample has 250,000 to 300,000 clones; roughly 86% are singletons. The sequencing input was peripheral blood. Receptors originate from a woman in her 30s with COVID-19, enrolled during active disease.

For this clone: Other nucleotide sequences from this sample produce the same CDR3. The rearrangement links TRBV27 to TRBJ2-7; TRBD2 matches 10 bases. From germline, CDR1 is MNHEY and CDR2 SMNVEV (reference sequence). With 8 bases clipped from V and 2 bases from J, the junction kept 3 bases outside the gene matches. The CDR3 has 13 residues. The CDR3 is CASRSGGTYEQYF. CDR3 DNA: TGTGCCAGCCGTAGCGGGGGGACCTACGAGCAGTACTTC.

This chain connects TRBV5-4 to TRBJ2-5; D gene uncertain. Between the trimmed V and J ends, which lost 5 bases and 3 bases, there was a span of 11 bases. CDR3 length: 13 residues. The germline V gene encodes CDR1 SGHNT and CDR2 YYREEE (reference sequence). The chain's CDR3 is CASRWRREETQYF. The CDR3, as DNA: TGTGCCAGCAGGTGGAGACGGGAAGAGACCCAGTACTTC.

V gene TRBV11-2 combines with J gene TRBJ1-1, with 8 bases identical to TRBD1. J lost 0 bases, V lost 5 bases, and 2 bases had no gene match. CDR3 size: 14 residues. Germline V lookup: CDR1 SGHAT, CDR2 FQNNGV. The CDR3 DNA reads TGTGCCAGCAGCGCGACAGGGGTGAACACTGAAGCTTTCTTT. Protein product: CASSATGVNTEAFF. The variable domain in full, completed from reference TRBV11-2 and TRBJ1-1, reads EAGVAQSPRYKIIEKRQSVAFWCNPISGHATLYWYQQILGQGPKLLIQFQNNGVVDDSQLPKDRFSAERLKGVDSTLKIQPAKLEDSAVYLCASSATGVNTEAFFGQGTRLTVV.

The chain links TRBV15 to TRBJ2-7, with D perhaps matching TRBD2 (7 bases). The germline V and J ends were trimmed by 3 bases and 4 bases, with 19 bases remaining between them. Germline values: CDR1 LNHNV, CDR2 YYDKDF (reference sequence). This CDR3 comprises 16 residues. CDR3 nucleotides: TGTGCCACCAGCAGGGGGAGGGGACAAGGGAGGTACGAGCAGTACTTC. It encodes CATSRGRGQGRYEQYF.

V is TRBV2 and J is TRBJ2-7; 9 nucleotides align to TRBD1. Germline V lookup: CDR1 SNHLY, CDR2 FYNNEI. This CDR3 has 15 amino acids. The junction had 8 bases not matched to a gene; V was cut back by 6 bases and J by 2 bases. As DNA, the CDR3 is TGTGCCAGCAGCCCTGTACAGGGGGCAACCTACGAGCAGTACTTC. Residues: CASSPVQGATYEQYF. Variable domain in full (rest from reference TRBV2 and TRBJ2-7): EPEVTQTPSHQVTQMGQEVILRCVPISNHLYFYWYRQILGQKVEFLVSFYNNEISEKSEIFDDQFSVERPDGSNFTLKIRSTKLEDSAMYFCASSPVQGATYEQYFGPGTRLTVT.

The rearrangement uses TRBV29-1 and TRBJ1-2, with 9 bases aligning to TRBD1. This CDR3 has 13 amino acids. Germline CDR1 is SQVTM and CDR2 is ANQGSEA. Unmatched junction bases numbered 9, after V lost 7 bases and J lost 6 bases. CDR3 in amino acids: CSADRGNLDGYTF. CDR3 coding DNA: TGCAGCGCGGACAGGGGAAATCTCGATGGCTACACCTTC.

This chain uses TRBV2 with TRBJ2-7; 11 positions match TRBD1. The CDR3 runs to 14 residues. V was pared by 3 bases and J by 5 bases, with 3 bases of the junction left unmatched. CDR1 is SNHLY and CDR2 is FYNNEI in the germline V gene. The CDR3 region has the DNA TGTGCCAGCAGTGACCCGGGACAGGGGGACGAGCAGTACTTC. Translating it yields CASSDPGQGDEQYF. Full variable domain (outside the CDR3, taken from reference TRBV2 and TRBJ2-7): EPEVTQTPSHQVTQMGQEVILRCVPISNHLYFYWYRQILGQKVEFLVSFYNNEISEKSEIFDDQFSVERPDGSNFTLKIRSTKLEDSAMYFCASSDPGQGDEQYFGPGTRLTVT.

This chain uses TRBV29-1 with TRBJ2-7; D may be TRBD2 (5 bases). V lost 1 base and J lost 4, with 11 bases in between. This CDR3 spans 13 amino acids. Germline lookup yields CDR1 SQVTM and CDR2 ANQGSEA. CDR3 nucleotides: TGCAGCGTTGAAGTGGGCGGGCGGTACGAGCAGTACTTC. Translating it yields CSVEVGGRYEQYF.

V gene TRBV7-8 combines with J gene TRBJ1-2; D not resolved. This CDR3 is 14 amino acids long. The V gene lost 4 bases and the J gene lost 5 bases, with 14 bases spanning the gap. The germline gives CDR1 SGHVS, CDR2 FQNEAQ. The CDR3 here is CASSWPTPGYGYTF. For the CDR3, the DNA is TGTGCCAGCAGCTGGCCGACACCGGGGTATGGCTACACCTTC.

The V gene is TRBV2, the J gene TRBJ2-2; a weak D match, TRBD2 (6 bases). V was clipped by 8 bases and J by 5 bases, with 9 bases between them. The germline CDR1 and CDR2 sequences are SNHLY and FYNNEI. This CDR3 has 12 residues. The DNA of the CDR3 is TGTGCCAGCGTACGGGGGACCGGGGAGCTGTTTTTT. As protein: CASVRGTGELFF.

This sequence joins TRBV5-1 and TRBJ2-7; tentative D call: TRBD1 (6 bases). Trimming took 4 bases from V and 7 from J, leaving 12 bases between them. The CDR3 length is 12 residues. The germline V gene encodes CDR1 SGHRS and CDR2 YFSETQ. This CDR3 reads CASSKQGHEQYF. The CDR3 DNA follows: TGCGCCAGCAGCAAACAGGGACATGAGCAGTACTTC. Full variable domain (rest looked up from reference TRBV5-1 and TRBJ2-7): KAGVTQTPRYLIKTRGQQVTLSCSPISGHRSVSWYQQTPGQGLQFLFEYFSETQRNKGNFPGRFSGRQFSNSRSEMNVSTLELGDSALYLCASSKQGHEQYFGPGTRLTVT.

The CDR3 nucleotides read TGCGCCAGCAGCCAAGAAGTCAGTACCTACGAGCAGTACTTC. Translation: CASSQEVSTYEQYF. The V gene is TRBV4-1, the J gene TRBJ2-7; D call uncertain. This CDR3 spans 14 amino acids. The ends were cut back, 0 bases at V and 2 bases at J, with 8 bases in the middle. Germline loops: CDR1 MGHRA, CDR2 YSYEKL.

The chain links TRBV7-2 to TRBJ2-2; D call uncertain. CDR1 is SGHTA, CDR2 FQGNSA, per germline. The V end lost 4 bases, the J end lost 2 bases, and 5 bases lay between the germline ends. The CDR3 contains 13 residues. CDR3 amino acids: CASSSSNTGELFF. CDR3 DNA: TGTGCCAGCAGCTCCTCCAACACCGGGGAGCTGTTTTTT.

This clone was found a few times. This chain joins TRBV4-2 and TRBJ1-6; 10 bases align to TRBD1. In germline, CDR1 is LGHNA, CDR2 YNFKEQ. V lost 6 bases and J lost 10; bases outside the gene matches: 6. This CDR3 is built from 14 residues. The CDR3 DNA sequence: TGTGCCAGCAGACCGGACAGGGGGGGCTCACCCCTCCACTTT. Residues: CASRPDRGGSPLHF.

The chain has TRBV19 and TRBJ2-1, with 12 bases lining up with TRBD2. CDR1 and CDR2 (germline): LNHDA, SQIVND (reference sequence). This CDR3 contains 15 residues. V lost 3 bases, J lost 9 bases, and 6 bases stayed unmatched. The CDR3 region has the DNA TGTGCCAGTAGTATGACTAGCGGGAGCCAGGCTGAGCAGTTCTTC. Its translation: CASSMTSGSQAEQFF.

The chain links TRBV30 to TRBJ1-4; 9 positions match TRBD1. The V segment lost 4 bases and the J segment 3 bases; nucleotides outside the gene matches: 3. The germline CDR1 and CDR2 sequences are GTSNPN and SVGIG (reference sequence). This CDR3 spans 14 amino acids. The CDR3 loop is CAWNRGLSNEKLFF. The CDR3, as DNA: TGTGCCTGGAACAGGGGGCTTTCTAATGAAAAACTGTTTTTT.

In its sample, this clone was seen a few times. The chain links TRBV14 to TRBJ2-5, with 10 positions matching TRBD1. After removal of 4 bases from V and 6 bases from J, the junction contained 8 bases not matched to a gene. CDR1 is SGHDN and CDR2 is FVKESK in the germline V gene. This CDR3 contains 15 residues. The CDR3 loop reads CASSLPTGGMKTQYF. The CDR3 DNA follows: TGTGCCAGCAGCCTACCGACAGGGGGCATGAAGACCCAGTACTTC.

This sequence joins TRBV25-1 and TRBJ1-6; 8 bases agree with TRBD1. The CDR3 contains 15 residues. From germline, CDR1 is MGHDK and CDR2 SYGVNS. Trimming at V came to 2 bases and at J to 5 bases, leaving 2 bases not matched to a gene. CDR3 in amino acids: CASSEDRGHNSPLHF. CDR3 DNA sequence: TGTGCCAGCAGTGAAGACAGGGGCCATAATTCACCCCTCCACTTT. The full variable domain, in which reference TRBV25-1 and TRBJ1-6 provide the parts outside the CDR3, is EADIYQTPRYLVIGTGKKITLECSQTMGHDKMYWYQQDPGMELHLIHYSYGVNSTEKGDLSSESTVSRIRTEHFPLTLESARPSHTSQYLCASSEDRGHNSPLHFGNGTRLTVT.

The chain carries TRBV5-1 and TRBJ2-5; 9 bases fit TRBD1. The germline V gene encodes CDR1 SGHRS and CDR2 YFSETQ. Losses at the gene ends were 2 bases for V and 1 base for J; bases not matched to a gene: 3. The CDR3 totals 15 residues. The CDR3 is CASSLGQGSQETQYF. CDR3 bases: TGCGCCAGCAGCTTAGGACAGGGGAGCCAAGAGACCCAGTACTTC.

The rearrangement links TRBV6-5 to TRBJ2-5; no definite D call. Trimming removed 5 bases from V and 1 base from J, with 11 bases in between. The CDR3 consists of 14 residues. Germline V gene lookup returns CDR1 MNHEY and CDR2 SVGAGI. CDR3 residues: CASSPQATQETQYF. CDR3 in DNA: TGTGCCAGCAGTCCGCAGGCTACCCAAGAGACCCAGTACTTC.

This clone was detected once. Distinct nucleotide sequences in the sample also encode this CDR3. The rearrangement uses TRBV28 and TRBJ2-2; D is ambiguous. Germline V lookup: CDR1 MDHEN, CDR2 SYDVKM. This CDR3 is 13 amino acids long. Trimming left V 5 bases short and J 0 bases short, with 4 bases between. The CDR3 is CASSPSNTGELFF. The DNA for the CDR3 is TGTGCCAGCAGTCCTTCGAACACCGGGGAGCTGTTTTTT.

The chain links TRBV19 to TRBJ1-1; D might be TRBD1 (5 bases). Germline lookup yields CDR1 LNHDA and CDR2 SQIVND (reference sequence). V was cut by 2 bases and J by 4 bases, with 11 bases left in between. This CDR3 spans 14 amino acids. CDR3 sequence (DNA): TGTGCCAGTAGTATAACCCAGGGTGCCACTGAAGCTTTCTTT. Protein: CASSITQGATEAFF.